A selection of T cell receptor beta chains follows, all from one sample in a study of cytomegalovirus exposure and HLA in healthy donors. TCRdb's table, derived via immunoSEQ multiplex PCR, lists solely in-frame clones and lacks some. Of 200,000 to 250,000 clones listed, 76% are singletons. What was sequenced was PBMCs. The receptor set was obtained from a man younger than 35 in good health and CMV-seronegative. The CDR3 runs from the conserved cysteine through the conserved F or W. Fields, in order: J gene, clone size, CDR3 length, V gene, D gene, CDR3 DNA, CDR3 protein. D genes are given only for firm matches. For some rows the clone size is stated as once, few or many, or as a class when expanded; others skip it.

j_gene: TRBJ2-5; abundance: once; len: 16; v_gene: TRBV4-2; d_gene: -; CDR3nt: TGTGCCAGCAGCCGCCCGGTGGTCAGCGGCCAAGAGACCCAGTACTTC; CDR3aa: CASSRPVVSGQETQYF
j_gene: TRBJ1-6; abundance: -; len: 14; v_gene: TRBV5-1; d_gene: -; CDR3nt: TGCGCCAGCAGCCCCGGAGGAGGGTATTCACCCCTCCACTTT; CDR3aa: CASSPGGGYSPLHF
j_gene: TRBJ2-3; abundance: few; len: 17; v_gene: TRBV7-9; d_gene: TRBD2; CDR3nt: TGTTCCAGCAGTACATCTAGCGGGAGGGTCTACACAGATACGCAGTATTTT; CDR3aa: CSSSTSSGRVYTDTQYF
j_gene: TRBJ2-1; abundance: -; len: 13; v_gene: TRBV7-3; d_gene: -; CDR3nt: TGTGCCAGCAGCTCCACTCGGGATGGTGAGCAGTTCTTC; CDR3aa: CASSSTRDGEQFF
j_gene: TRBJ2-2; abundance: once; len: 13; v_gene: TRBV18; d_gene: -; CDR3nt: TGTGCCAGCTCACCACCTGGGAGCCCGGAGCTGTTTTTT; CDR3aa: CASSPPGSPELFF
j_gene: TRBJ1-1; abundance: few; len: 16; v_gene: TRBV2; d_gene: TRBD1; CDR3nt: TGTGCCAGCAGTGATATGGCGGGACAGGGGCGAACTGAAGCTTTCTTT; CDR3aa: CASSDMAGQGRTEAFF
j_gene: TRBJ2-5; abundance: -; len: 13; v_gene: TRBV15; d_gene: -; CDR3nt: TGTGCCACCAGTCGGGGACTCCAAGAGACCCAGTACTTC; CDR3aa: CATSRGLQETQYF
j_gene: TRBJ2-3; abundance: -; len: 14; v_gene: TRBV5-1; d_gene: -; CDR3nt: TGCGCCAGCAGTCTGACTAGTCCCACAGATACGCAGTATTTT; CDR3aa: CASSLTSPTDTQYF
j_gene: TRBJ2-7; abundance: -; len: 14; v_gene: TRBV27; d_gene: TRBD1; CDR3nt: TGTGCCAGCAGTTGGGACAGTACGACCTACGAGCAGTACTTC; CDR3aa: CASSWDSTTYEQYF
j_gene: TRBJ2-5; abundance: once; len: 12; v_gene: TRBV29-1; d_gene: -; CDR3nt: TGCAGCTCCTGGGCCAGGCAAGAGACCCAGTACTTC; CDR3aa: CSSWARQETQYF
j_gene: TRBJ1-2; abundance: -; len: 13; v_gene: TRBV9; d_gene: TRBD1; CDR3nt: TGTGCCAGCAGTCTCGGACAGGGAGAGGGCTACACCTTC; CDR3aa: CASSLGQGEGYTF
j_gene: TRBJ2-7; abundance: -; len: 17; v_gene: TRBV27; d_gene: TRBD2; CDR3nt: TGTGCCAGCAGTTTATACGCTGGGCTAGCGGGAGTGTACGAGCAGTACTTC; CDR3aa: CASSLYAGLAGVYEQYF
j_gene: TRBJ2-1; abundance: few; len: 17; v_gene: TRBV27; d_gene: TRBD2; CDR3nt: TGTGCCAGCAGTTTAACCGCTAGCGGGAGAGTCCACAATGAGCAGTTCTTC; CDR3aa: CASSLTASGRVHNEQFF
j_gene: TRBJ2-1; abundance: -; len: 16; v_gene: TRBV5-1; d_gene: TRBD1; CDR3nt: TGCGCCAGCAGCATCCAATCGACAGGGGGCACGAATGAGCAGTTCTTC; CDR3aa: CASSIQSTGGTNEQFF
j_gene: TRBJ2-7; abundance: -; len: 14; v_gene: TRBV9; d_gene: -; CDR3nt: TGTGCCAGCAGCGTTTCAGGGCAGTTCTACGAGCAGTACTTC; CDR3aa: CASSVSGQFYEQYF
j_gene: TRBJ1-2; abundance: -; len: 14; v_gene: TRBV5-8; d_gene: TRBD1; CDR3nt: TGTGCCAGCGGTACCAGGGGGCTCATCTATGGCTACACCTTC; CDR3aa: CASGTRGLIYGYTF
j_gene: TRBJ2-3; abundance: -; len: 17; v_gene: TRBV18; d_gene: TRBD2; CDR3nt: TGTGCCAGCTCACCCGGACTAGCGGGAGGGCTGGGAGATACGCAGTATTTT; CDR3aa: CASSPGLAGGLGDTQYF
j_gene: TRBJ2-1; abundance: -; len: 15; v_gene: TRBV5-8; d_gene: -; CDR3nt: TGTGCCAGCAGCAGGACAGTTCGATCCTACAATGAGCAGTTCTTC; CDR3aa: CASSRTVRSYNEQFF